Each of the 30 T cell receptor beta chains below was sequenced from the same sample in a study of preoperative IRX-2 immunotherapy in early breast cancer (dated by TCRdb to between 2017 and 2020). The intended sense of this specimen's treatment or condition label: preoperative locoregional IRX-2 cytokine immunotherapy. Library construction relied on the immunoSEQ multiplex PCR assay. The clones in this table, taken by TCRdb from immuneACCESS, are in-frame only. Not every clone is retained; where verified, under half of the shortfall comes from an unresolved V gene, and the cause of the rest is unknown. The sample table holds roughly 27,000 clones, of which 82% were seen once. The top ten clones comprise about 3.2% of the sample. The biological material was taken from a patient treated with IRX-2 immunotherapy. The receptor source for this set is a human donor with breast cancer.

The chain uses TRBV11-3 and TRBJ1-2, with a possible D match to TRBD1 (5 bases). Germline V gives CDR1 SGHNT, CDR2 YENEEA. V was cut by 1 base and J by 6 bases, with 15 bases left in between. The CDR3 spans 15 residues. CDR3 bases: TGTGCCAGCAGCTTAGGGGTGTGGGGCCGGGATGGCTACACCTTC. This translates into CASSLGVWGRDGYTF. The whole variable domain, remainder taken from reference TRBV11-3 and TRBJ1-2, is EAGVVQSPRYKIIEKKQPVAFWCNPISGHNTLYWYLQNLGQGPELLIRYENEEAVDDSQLPKDRFSAERLKGVDSTLKIQPAELGDSAVYLCASSLGVWGRDGYTFGSGTRLTVV.

The chain uses TRBV15 and TRBJ2-2; D not resolved. Germline loops: CDR1 LNHNV, CDR2 YYDKDF (reference sequence). The CDR3 extends over 15 amino acids. V lost 6 bases, J lost 4 bases, and 15 bases lay in between. The CDR3 here is CATRWARVGTGELFF. DNA for the CDR3: TGTGCCACCAGATGGGCAAGGGTCGGCACCGGGGAGCTGTTTTTT.

The genes are TRBV4-1 and TRBJ2-3, with D maybe TRBD2 (5 bases). V lost 1 base and J lost 1, with 15 bases in between. The germline V gene has CDR1 MGHRA and CDR2 YSYEKL. The CDR3 is made up of 17 amino acids. The CDR3 region has the DNA TGCGCCAGCAGCCAAGGTCCCAGCGGTAGTGGCACAGATACGCAGTATTTT. Amino acids: CASSQGPSGSGTDTQYF.

This chain uses TRBV15 with TRBJ1-3; possibly TRBD1 for D (6 bases). Germline CDR1 reads LNHNV; CDR2 reads YYDKDF (reference sequence). This CDR3 comprises 15 residues. Trimming shortened V by 3 bases and J by 2 bases, and 11 bases separated the two germline ends. In DNA form, the CDR3 reads TGTGCCACCAGCAGGACCCCAGGGGCTGGAAACACCATATATTTT. Translated, it gives CATSRTPGAGNTIYF.

This chain joins TRBV7-6 and TRBJ2-5, with D tentatively TRBD1 or TRBD2 (5 bases each). Germline loops: CDR1 SGHVS, CDR2 FNYEAQ. V was shortened by 5 bases and J by 5 bases, with 15 bases between the two germline ends. This CDR3 comprises 14 residues. As DNA, the CDR3 is TGTGCCAGCAGCCTGGGGGTGGGTGGGGAGACCCAGTACTTC. This translates into CASSLGVGGETQYF.

This clone appeared a few times. The chain is built from TRBV6-8 and TRBJ2-1; 10 nucleotides agree with TRBD2. V trimming: 5 bases; J trimming: 3 bases; junction bases outside the gene matches: 7. The CDR3 has 16 amino acids. Germline V lookup: CDR1 MNHGY, CDR2 SAAAGT. In nucleotides, the CDR3 is TGTGCCAGCAGTCAAAAGCGGGAGGGGTGCTACAATGAGCAGTTCTTC. Translated: CASSQKREGCYNEQFF.

The chain employs TRBV6-8 and TRBJ1-1; D ambiguous. The germline gives CDR1 MNHGY, CDR2 SAAAGT. The CDR3 runs to 14 residues. Trimming pared 10 bases from V and 2 bases from J, leaving 17 bases between. CDR3 region: CAINRQGPNTEAFF. The CDR3 nucleotides are TGTGCCATCAACCGGCAAGGCCCTAACACTGAAGCTTTCTTT.

This chain links TRBV28 with TRBJ2-2, with a tentative D call TRBD2 (5 bases). CDR3 length: 15 amino acids. Germline assignment: CDR1 MDHEN and CDR2 SYDVKM. The ends were cut back, 8 bases at V and 3 bases at J, with 16 bases in the middle. The CDR3 DNA reads TGTGCCAGCTCCAATGAGGGATTCTACACCGGGGAGCTGTTTTTT. It translates to CASSNEGFYTGELFF.

The V gene is TRBV28, the J gene TRBJ2-1, with 10 nucleotides matching TRBD2. The V and J ends lost 7 bases and 2 bases, in that order; junction bases with no gene match: 2. CDR1 and CDR2 from the germline V gene are MDHEN and SYDVKM. The CDR3 length is 14 residues. The CDR3, as DNA: TGTGCCAGCACCCTAGCGGGGGCCTACAATGAGCAGTTCTTC. Translated: CASTLAGAYNEQFF. Filled out from reference TRBV28 and TRBJ2-1, the complete variable domain reads DVKVTQSSRYLVKRTGEKVFLECVQDMDHENMFWYRQDPGLGLRLIYFSYDVKMKEKGDIPEGYSVSREKKERFSLILESASTNQTSMYLCASTLAGAYNEQFFGPGTRLTVL.

The chain employs TRBV15 and TRBJ2-1; D not certain. The CDR3 covers 16 residues. Between the trimmed V and J ends, which lost 2 bases and 6 bases, there was a span of 17 bases. Looked up from germline, CDR1 is LNHNV and CDR2 is YYDKDF (reference sequence). The CDR3 bases are TGTGCCACCAGCAGATTAAGTCTCCTCGGAATCAATGAGCAGTTCTTC. Amino acids: CATSRLSLLGINEQFF.

The V gene is TRBV19, the J gene TRBJ1-1; D is ambiguous. Trimming took 7 bases from V and 4 from J, leaving 7 bases between them. Germline CDR1 reads LNHDA; CDR2 reads SQIVND (reference sequence). This CDR3 has 11 amino acids. This CDR3 reads CASIRFTEAFF. DNA of the CDR3: TGTGCCAGTATTCGATTCACTGAAGCTTTCTTT. The full variable domain, with the rest looked up from reference TRBV19 and TRBJ1-1, is DGGITQSPKYLFRKEGQNVTLSCEQNLNHDAMYWYRQDPGQGLRLIYYSQIVNDFQKGDIAEGYSVSREKKESFPLTVTSAQKNPTAFYLCASIRFTEAFFGQGTRLTVV.

The rearrangement links TRBV11-3 to TRBJ2-7; 9 bases align to TRBD2. The germline CDR1 and CDR2 sequences are SGHNT and YENEEA. The CDR3 is 15 amino acids. The junction had 11 bases not matched to a gene; V was cut back by 5 bases and J by 6 bases. This CDR3 is CASSLSGGDSFEQYF. CDR3 bases: TGTGCCAGCAGCCTTAGCGGGGGTGACTCGTTCGAGCAGTACTTC.

The chain joins TRBV28 to TRBJ1-1; D unresolved. Germline V gene data show CDR1 as MDHEN and CDR2 as SYDVKM. V lost 2 bases and J 0 bases, leaving 10 bases between the germline ends. The CDR3 loop spans 15 amino acids. This CDR3 reads CASSLTDLMNTEAFF. In DNA, the CDR3 is TGTGCCAGCAGTTTAACAGACCTTATGAACACTGAAGCTTTCTTT.

The chain uses TRBV6-8 and TRBJ2-2; D is ambiguous. CDR3 size: 14 residues. The germline gives CDR1 MNHGY, CDR2 SAAAGT. V dropped 8 bases and J dropped 2 bases, with 12 bases sitting between them. CDR3 sequence (DNA): TGTGCCAGCGAAAGACGGGCTAACACCGGGGAGCTGTTTTTT. Amino acid sequence: CASERRANTGELFF.

The gene calls are TRBV7-2 and TRBJ1-4; D is perhaps TRBD1 (5 bases). The V gene's germline CDR1 is SGHTA and CDR2 FQGNSA. V gave up 7 bases and J gave up 4 bases, with 16 bases separating them. The CDR3 totals 15 residues. The CDR3 is CASTPGLGDNEKLFF. The CDR3 DNA follows: TGTGCCAGCACCCCAGGGTTAGGGGATAATGAAAAACTGTTTTTT.

The chain is built from TRBV11-3 and TRBJ1-4; 7 nucleotides align to TRBD1. This CDR3 region has 14 residues. With 2 bases clipped from V and 6 bases from J, the junction kept 3 bases outside the gene matches. CDR1 is SGHNT and CDR2 is YENEEA in the germline V gene. DNA of the CDR3: TGTGCCAGCAGCTTAAGGGGGCGCCATGAAAAACTGTTTTTT. Its protein product is CASSLRGRHEKLFF.

This sequence joins TRBV28 and TRBJ2-1, with TRBD2 identical over 9 bases. The CDR3 is 15 residues long. Germline-derived CDR1 and CDR2 are MDHEN and SYDVKM. With 5 bases clipped from V and 12 bases from J, the junction kept 14 bases outside the gene matches. The CDR3 sequence is CASSPERGVGGGQFF. The CDR3, as DNA: TGTGCCAGCAGTCCCGAGCGGGGGGTCGGCGGCGGGCAGTTCTTC.

The rearrangement uses TRBV6-8 and TRBJ2-5; D unresolved. The V gene's germline CDR1 is MNHGY and CDR2 SAAAGT. The CDR3 is made up of 13 amino acids. V was pared by 5 bases and J by 5 bases, with 12 bases between. In DNA, the CDR3 is TGTGCCAGCAGTGACCAGTATAAGGAGACCCAGTACTTC. Its protein product is CASSDQYKETQYF.

This clone was recorded once. The chain has TRBV28 and TRBJ1-5, with D unclear. Germline CDR1 and CDR2: MDHEN and SYDVKM. Trimming removed 1 base from V and 7 bases from J, with 5 bases in between. The length of the CDR3 is 12 residues. The CDR3 sequence: CASSLLLQPQHF. The CDR3 coding sequence is TGTGCCAGCAGTTTATTGTTGCAGCCCCAGCATTTT.

The chain uses TRBV4-1 and TRBJ2-3, with a possible D match to TRBD2 (6 bases). V lost 5 bases and J lost 4, with 13 bases in between. The CDR3 length is 14 residues. Germline loops: CDR1 MGHRA, CDR2 YSYEKL. The CDR3 DNA is TGCGCCAGCAGCTCCCGGACTAATCCAGATACGCAGTATTTT. This gives the protein CASSSRTNPDTQYF.

The chain links TRBV28 to TRBJ1-2; tentatively, D is TRBD1 (5 bases). Trimming took 2 bases from V and 6 from J, leaving 7 bases between them. This CDR3 comprises 12 residues. CDR1 MDHEN and CDR2 SYDVKM come from the germline V gene. The CDR3 reads CASSLRGNGYTF. The CDR3 coding sequence is TGTGCCAGCAGTTTACGGGGGAATGGCTACACCTTC.

This chain uses TRBV19 with TRBJ1-5; perhaps TRBD1 as D (5 bases). Trimming took 7 bases from V and 0 from J, leaving 16 bases between them. CDR3 size: 16 residues. CDR1 and CDR2 from the germline V gene are LNHDA and SQIVND (reference sequence). CDR3 region: CASKRGNRFSNQPQHF. In DNA, the CDR3 is TGTGCCAGTAAAAGAGGGAACAGGTTTAGCAATCAGCCCCAGCATTTT.

Here the CDR3 reads CASSLEDAARQQSYEQYF. CDR3 nucleotide sequence: TGTGCCAGCAGCTTAGAGGATGCGGCTCGACAGCAATCCTACGAGCAGTACTTC. The chain joins TRBV11-3 to TRBJ2-7, with a possible D match to TRBD1 (5 bases). Trimming removed 0 bases at V and 1 base at J, with 19 bases between. CDR3 length equals 18 residues. Germline V gene data show CDR1 as SGHNT and CDR2 as YENEEA. Drawing the rest from reference TRBV11-3 and TRBJ2-7, the complete variable domain is EAGVVQSPRYKIIEKKQPVAFWCNPISGHNTLYWYLQNLGQGPELLIRYENEEAVDDSQLPKDRFSAERLKGVDSTLKIQPAELGDSAVYLCASSLEDAARQQSYEQYFGPGTRLTVT.

The J gene is TRBJ1-4, the V gene TRBV7-7, with D possibly TRBD1 on 6 matching bases. Germline CDR1 reads SSHAT; CDR2 reads FNYEAQ (reference sequence). V dropped 3 bases and J dropped 4 bases, with 9 bases sitting between them. This CDR3 is 14 amino acids long. The CDR3 DNA reads TGTGCCAGCAGCTTGGGGGCCATTAATGAAAAACTGTTTTTT. The encoded protein is CASSLGAINEKLFF.

V gene TRBV6-8 combines with J gene TRBJ2-5, with D uncertain. This CDR3 is 14 amino acids long. The germline V gene encodes CDR1 MNHGY and CDR2 SAAAGT. Trimming stripped 2 bases from V and 1 base from J, with 8 bases between. This chain's CDR3 is CASSYGTTQETQYF. In DNA form, the CDR3 reads TGTGCCAGCAGTTACGGTACGACCCAAGAGACCCAGTACTTC.

This chain joins TRBV19 and TRBJ1-5; D remains unclear. Trimming pared 5 bases from V and 4 bases from J, leaving 9 bases between. The CDR3 length is 13 residues. The germline CDR1 and CDR2 sequences are LNHDA and SQIVND (reference sequence). The CDR3 is CASSPQANQPQHF. For the CDR3, the DNA is TGTGCCAGTAGTCCTCAGGCAAATCAGCCCCAGCATTTT.

This clone was counted a few times. The chain has TRBV11-3 and TRBJ1-4; TRBD1 aligns across 9 bases. V trimming: 5 bases; J trimming: 0 bases; junction bases outside the gene matches: 10. CDR1 SGHNT and CDR2 YENEEA come from the germline V gene. The CDR3 consists of 18 residues. The CDR3 spells CASSPDRGGESTNEKLFF. CDR3 coding DNA: TGTGCCAGCAGCCCGGACAGGGGAGGGGAGTCAACTAATGAAAAACTGTTTTTT.

The V call is TRBV19, the J call TRBJ2-7; D call uncertain. V was clipped by 5 bases and J by 2 bases, with 7 bases between them. CDR3 length: 12 residues. Germline CDR1 reads LNHDA; CDR2 reads SQIVND (reference sequence). The CDR3 bases are TGTGCCAGTAGTCGTGGACCCTACGAGCAGTACTTC. Its translation is CASSRGPYEQYF.

This clone was picked up one time. V and J are TRBV18 and TRBJ1-1, with D tentatively TRBD1 (6 bases). V dropped 5 bases and J dropped 6 bases, with 16 bases sitting between them. This CDR3 comprises 14 residues. Germline CDR1 reads KGHSH; CDR2 reads LQKENI. The CDR3 sequence is CASSAQNTGSEAFF. CDR3 coding DNA: TGTGCCAGCTCAGCCCAAAACACAGGGTCTGAAGCTTTCTTT.

V is TRBV19 and J is TRBJ1-2; D is unclear. The V and J ends lost 6 bases and 4 bases respectively, with 18 bases between them. Per the germline V gene, CDR1 is LNHDA and CDR2 is SQIVND (reference sequence). The CDR3 sequence is 15 residues long. For the CDR3, the DNA is TGTGCCAGTAGCCCCGGACCCGGGCATCCCTATGGCTACACCTTC. Translated, it gives CASSPGPGHPYGYTF.